The 21 T cell receptor beta chains below all came from one sample that was sequenced in a study of T cells in Graves' hyperthyroidism and ophthalmopathy. Template material for amplifying TCR beta CDR3 regions consisted of RNA transcripts. HTBI primers were used for first-round RT-PCR of the TCR CDR3. MiXCR was run by TCRdb on the multiplex PCR reads, yielding one entry per CDR3 protein. This table has hundreds of thousands of distinct CDR3 sequences, approximately 15% appearing once. What was sequenced was blood. The receptors shown here come from a woman in her fifties or sixties with Graves' ophthalmopathy.

Ten or more counts support this clonotype. The chain carries TRBV11-1 and TRBJ2-7; D not resolved. There are 13 residues in the CDR3. CDR1 is SGHAT, CDR2 FQDESV, per germline (reference sequence). V was cut by 4 bases and J by 2 bases, with 9 bases left in between. CDR3 protein: CASSSSRAYEQYF. The CDR3 nucleotides read TGTGCCAGCAGCTCGTCCCGGGCCTACGAGCAGTACTTC.

In this sample, this clonotype turned up many times. The chain carries TRBV15 and TRBJ2-2, with no clear D. This CDR3 contains 15 residues. Trimming stripped 0 bases from V and 1 base from J, with 6 bases between. Germline V gene data show CDR1 as LNHNV and CDR2 as YYDKDF (reference sequence). For the CDR3, the DNA is TGTGCCACCAGCAGAGATCTGGAGAACACCGGGGAGCTGTTTTTT. It is translated as CATSRDLENTGELFF.

Many counts were recorded for this clonotype. The genes are TRBV10-3 and TRBJ2-2, with 16 bases lining up with TRBD2. This CDR3 contains 16 residues. V shed 10 bases, J shed 3 bases, and the junction held 5 bases outside the gene matches. The germline gives CDR1 ENHRY, CDR2 SYGVKD. CDR3 loop: CATSGTSGRDTGELFF. The CDR3, as DNA: TGTGCCACCTCCGGGACTAGCGGGAGGGACACCGGGGAGCTGTTTTTT.

As to this clonotype: A clone one base away is much larger, so this may be a read error. The chain combines TRBV6-1 with TRBJ2-2; 7 nucleotides agree with TRBD2. The CDR3 consists of 14 residues. CDR1 is MNHNS, CDR2 SASEGT, per germline. J gave up 6 bases and V 8 bases, and 9 bases lay outside the gene matches. CDR3 bases: TGTGCCAGCGGGATAGCGGGTGACGCCGGGGAGCTGTTTTTT. This codes for CASGIAGDAGELFF.

The chain links TRBV4-1 to TRBJ1-1; possible D gene TRBD1, 6 bases. Between the trimmed V and J ends, which lost 1 base and 4 bases, there was a span of 13 bases. Germline V gene data show CDR1 as MGHRA and CDR2 as YSYEKL. The CDR3 is 15 residues long. CDR3 loop: CASSQGLRGVTEAFF. The CDR3 DNA reads as TGCGCCAGCAGCCAAGGGTTGAGGGGGGTCACTGAAGCTTTCTTT.

The chain carries TRBV5-6 and TRBJ1-5; the match to TRBD1 covers 8 bases. There are 16 residues in the CDR3. Germline V gene lookup returns CDR1 SGHDT and CDR2 YYEEEE. V dropped 5 bases and J dropped 1; count of bases not matched to a gene: 8. CDR3 DNA: TGTGCCAGCAGTAAAGGACAGGGAAGGAGCAATCAGCCCCAGCATTTT. Translating it yields CASSKGQGRSNQPQHF.

This clonotype was detected only a few times. This chain uses TRBV10-3 with TRBJ1-2; 10 bases agree with TRBD1. The ends lost 2 bases at V and 11 bases at J; junction bases unmatched: 5. Germline assignment: CDR1 ENHRY and CDR2 SYGVKD. This CDR3 is 13 amino acids long. The CDR3 region is CAISELGQGEYTF. In nucleotides, the CDR3 is TGTGCCATCAGTGAGCTAGGACAGGGGGAGTACACCTTC.

Worth noting for this clonotype: A read error may account for a junction end that differs from germline. The J gene is TRBJ1-2, the V gene TRBV6-2 or TRBV6-3; D is uncertain. Germline V CDR1 and CDR2: MNHEY, SVGEGT. The CDR3 runs 13 residues. The DNA for the CDR3 is TGTGCCATCAGTGAGCCACGGTTCTATGGCTACACCTTC. This encodes CAISEPRFYGYTF.

This clonotype showed up many times. The chain combines TRBV12-3 or TRBV12-4 with TRBJ2-3; 10 nucleotides align to TRBD1. V gave up 4 bases and J gave up 5 bases; unmatched junction bases: 0. This CDR3 region has 13 residues. CDR3 bases: TGTGCCAGCAGTTGGGACAGGGGAGATACGCAGTATTTT. This codes for CASSWDRGDTQYF.

This clonotype has at least ten counts. J is TRBJ2-3 and V is TRBV6-2 or TRBV6-3; the match to TRBD2 covers 8 bases. This CDR3 region has 22 residues. CDR1 MNHEY and CDR2 SVGEGT come from the germline V gene. J gave up 0 bases and V 0 bases, and 20 bases lay outside the gene matches. CDR3 region: CASSYSPHKAGASYSSTDTQYF. CDR3 nucleotides: TGTGCCAGCAGTTACTCGCCACACAAAGCGGGAGCCTCTTACTCTAGCACAGATACGCAGTATTTT.

This clonotype has a count of ten or more. The chain carries TRBV20-1 and TRBJ1-2; the D gene is possibly TRBD1 (6 bases). Looked up from germline, CDR1 is DFQATT and CDR2 is SNEGSKA (reference sequence). The V end lost 0 bases, the J end lost 3 bases, and 11 bases lay between the germline ends. The CDR3 runs 14 residues. The CDR3 here is CSARDRNRDYGYTF. Here the CDR3 DNA reads TGCAGTGCTAGAGATCGCAACAGGGACTATGGCTACACCTTC.

The chain links TRBV25-1 to TRBJ1-1; D is unresolved. From germline, CDR1 is MGHDK and CDR2 SYGVNS. This CDR3 contains 13 residues. With 4 bases removed from V and 1 base from J, the gap between germline ends came to 7 bases. This CDR3 reads CASSALPNTEAFF. CDR3 in DNA: TGTGCCAGCAGTGCCCTACCGAACACTGAAGCTTTCTTT. Full variable domain (rest looked up from reference TRBV25-1 and TRBJ1-1): EADIYQTPRYLVIGTGKKITLECSQTMGHDKMYWYQQDPGMELHLIHYSYGVNSTEKGDLSSESTVSRIRTEHFPLTLESARPSHTSQYLCASSALPNTEAFFGQGTRLTVV.

This chain links TRBV11-1 with TRBJ2-1; D is uncertain. The CDR3 contains 13 residues. The germline V gene has CDR1 SGHAT and CDR2 FQDESV (reference sequence). Trimming left V 3 bases short and J 5 bases short, with 8 bases between. As DNA, the CDR3 is TGTGCCAGCAGCTTTTTCCCTGACAATGAGCAGTTCTTC. Translated, it gives CASSFFPDNEQFF.

This clonotype showed up just a few times. Since a much larger clone is just one base distant, this may be a read error. CDR3 bases: TGTGCCAGCGACTGGGACGAAAACAATGAGCAGTTCTTC. Translation gives CASDWDENNEQFF. This sequence joins TRBV2 and TRBJ2-1; D possibly uses TRBD1 or TRBD2 (5 bases each). This CDR3 is built from 13 residues. The ends were cut back, 8 bases at V and 5 bases at J, with 13 bases in the middle. Germline lookup yields CDR1 SNHLY and CDR2 FYNNEI.

This clonotype was recorded many times. V usage is TRBV19 and J usage is TRBJ1-1; D may be TRBD1 (6 bases). CDR1 is LNHDA and CDR2 is SQIVND in the germline V gene (reference sequence). The CDR3 has 13 residues. V was shortened by 5 bases and J by 4 bases, with 11 bases between the two germline ends. CDR3 amino acids: CASSLGQITEAFF. CDR3 nucleotides: TGTGCCAGTAGTCTAGGACAGATCACTGAAGCTTTCTTT.

This clonotype has at least ten counts. The chain employs TRBV30 and TRBJ1-2; 7 bases are a match to TRBD1. The V gene's germline CDR1 is GTSNPN and CDR2 SVGIG (reference sequence). The V and J ends lost 3 bases and 8 bases, in that order; junction bases with no gene match: 9. The CDR3 runs 13 residues. The CDR3 region has the DNA TGTGCCTGGAGAGCTGACAGGGAAAAGGGCTACACCTTC. This sequence encodes CAWRADREKGYTF.

The chain has TRBV6-2 or TRBV6-3 and TRBJ2-1, with 8 bases fitting TRBD1. V lost 7 bases to trimming and J lost 10 bases; unmatched junction nucleotides: 6. CDR1 is MNHEY and CDR2 is SVGEGT in the germline V gene. The CDR3 has 12 amino acids. The chain's CDR3 is CASTLRDREQFF. Written as DNA, the CDR3 is TGTGCCAGCACCCTCCGGGACAGGGAGCAGTTCTTC.

Ten or more counts support this clonotype. The chain is built from TRBV6-2 or TRBV6-3 and TRBJ2-7; TRBD1 agrees at 9 bases. CDR1 is MNHEY and CDR2 is SVGEGT in the germline V gene. The CDR3 has 16 residues. Trimming at V came to 5 bases and at J to 3 bases, leaving 11 bases not matched to a gene. The CDR3 DNA sequence: TGTGCCAGCAGTAAACCGGGACAGGGTTCGAGCTACGAGCAGTACTTC. This translates into CASSKPGQGSSYEQYF.

The chain uses TRBV5-4 and TRBJ1-2; D is unresolved. The CDR3 runs to 14 residues. V lost 4 bases, J lost 1 base, and 11 bases lay in between. Germline CDR1 is SGHNT and CDR2 is YYREEE (reference sequence). The DNA of the CDR3 is TGTGCCAGCAGCCCGTCCGCCAGTAACTATGGCTACACCTTC. Its protein is CASSPSASNYGYTF.

This clonotype has at least ten counts. The chain couples TRBV30 to TRBJ1-3; D perhaps matches TRBD1 (5 bases). The germline V gene encodes CDR1 GTSNPN and CDR2 SVGIG (reference sequence). Trimming took 4 bases from V and 4 from J, leaving 14 bases between them. This CDR3 spans 14 amino acids. This CDR3 reads CAWNALGAGNTIYF. The CDR3 DNA follows: TGTGCCTGGAACGCCCTAGGGGCCGGAAACACCATATATTTT.

This clonotype was found many times. V and J are TRBV7-6 and TRBJ2-7; 10 nucleotides align to TRBD2. The V and J ends lost 1 base and 0 bases, in that order; junction bases with no gene match: 6. The CDR3 is 17 residues long. Germline V gives CDR1 SGHVS, CDR2 FNYEAQ. CDR3 amino acids: CASSLGFGLAVSYEQYF. In nucleotides, the CDR3 is TGTGCCAGCAGCTTAGGATTCGGACTAGCGGTCTCCTACGAGCAGTACTTC.